This section outlines one T cell receptor (beta chain) sequence together with its context. V dropped 1 base and J dropped 2; count of bases not matched to a gene: 5. The germline V gene encodes CDR1 SGHRS and CDR2 YFSETQ. The CDR3 is made up of 18 amino acids. This entry belongs to a study of control samples from healthy donors and cancer patients. Repertoires were generated with immunoSEQ multiplex PCR, while TCRdb's copy carries only in-frame clones and drops some. The table includes 75,000 to 95,000 clones, about 88% detected once. The sequence derives from a woman between 50 and 59 years old in good health. Sequencing was performed on blood. The V gene is TRBV5-1, the J gene TRBJ2-6; 11 bases agree with TRBD2. Here the CDR3 reads CASSLRLAGGAGANVLTF. The CDR3 DNA is TGCGCCAGCAGCTTGAGGCTAGCGGGGGGCGCTGGGGCCAACGTCCTGACTTTC.